Below, one T cell receptor beta chain is given with its context. This sample is part of a study of T cell repertoires in ileal Crohn's disease. This CDR3 has 16 amino acids. CDR1 and CDR2 (germline): SGHNT, YENEEA. The V gene lost 4 bases and the J gene lost 6 bases, with 16 bases spanning the gap. The protocol was immunoSEQ multiplex PCR, while the TCRdb copy is restricted to in-frame clones and leaves out a portion. Of thousands of clones listed, 55% to 75% were seen once; the top ten hold just under 30%. Sample time point: neoterminal ileum biopsy at postoperative endoscopy, about 6 months after surgery.

Sequencing was done on a sample of ileal tissue. The chain uses TRBV11-3 and TRBJ1-6, with D maybe TRBD1 (5 bases). The TCR sequence derives from an adult with Crohn's disease. The CDR3 loop reads CASSSPRMGGNSPLHF. The CDR3 DNA reads as TGTGCCAGCAGCTCCCCGAGAATGGGGGGTAATTCACCCCTCCACTTT.